This T cell receptor beta chain was sequenced during a study of CD8 T cells in Susac syndrome. With random hexamers, 0.5 to 1 ug RNA was reverse transcribed. Multiplex PCR with immunoSEQ amplified the TCR beta CDR3 across 54 Vbeta and 13 Jbeta. One entry per CDR3 protein results from TCRdb running MiXCR on the immunoSEQ multiplex PCR reads. The sample lists about 430,000 distinct CDR3 sequences, approximately 89% occurring once. Sequenced input: CD8+ T cells from PBMCs. The receptor was isolated from a human donor with multiple sclerosis.

The CDR3 nucleotides are TGCAGCGTAAGGGGGGGGAGCTCCTACAATGAGCAGTTCTTC. Translating gives CSVRGGSSYNEQFF. The chain carries TRBV29-1 and TRBJ2-1; TRBD2 is a possible D gene (7 bases). The germline V and J ends were trimmed by 6 bases and 0 bases, with 12 bases remaining between them. Germline CDR1 reads SQVTM; CDR2 reads ANQGSEA. The CDR3 length is 14 residues.